The rows below give T cell receptor beta chains drawn from one sample of a study of shared clonotypes between healthy human individuals. Assay used: immunoSEQ multiplex PCR; TCRdb lists only in-frame clones, some missing. The sample includes about 1.1 million clones, 78% of them seen just once. The sequenced material came from memory CD4+ T cells from PBMCs. The receptors were sampled from a man younger than 30 in good health. Some clones in this sample may be carry-over from other donors' samples. Both conserved end residues are part of each CDR3. Fields, in order: D gene, J gene, clone size, V gene, CDR3 protein, CDR3 DNA. A D gene is named only where the DNA matches it firmly. Rows give clone size only sometimes, using once, few, many, or a class for an expanded clone.

d_gene: TRBD1; j_gene: TRBJ2-6; abundance: once; v_gene: TRBV7-3; CDR3aa: CASSHGQGHSGANVLTF; CDR3nt: TGTGCCAGCAGCCACGGACAGGGACACTCTGGGGCCAACGTCCTGACTTTC
d_gene: -; j_gene: TRBJ2-7; abundance: once; v_gene: TRBV15; CDR3aa: CATSRDLYEQYF; CDR3nt: TGTGCCACCAGCAGAGATCTCTACGAGCAGTACTTC
d_gene: TRBD1; j_gene: TRBJ1-2; abundance: many; v_gene: TRBV7-2; CDR3aa: CASSPGTGAYGYTF; CDR3nt: TGTGCCAGCAGCCCCGGGACAGGTGCTTATGGCTACACCTTC
d_gene: TRBD1; j_gene: TRBJ1-2; abundance: -; v_gene: TRBV11-2; CDR3aa: CASRIQGGYGYTF; CDR3nt: TGTGCCAGCAGGATACAGGGGGGCTATGGCTACACCTTC
d_gene: -; j_gene: TRBJ2-1; abundance: -; v_gene: TRBV18; CDR3aa: CASSRQIPHGRATYNEQFF; CDR3nt: TGTGCCAGCTCACGTCAAATCCCCCACGGGCGGGCAACGTACAATGAGCAGTTCTTC
d_gene: -; j_gene: TRBJ1-4; abundance: -; v_gene: TRBV10-3; CDR3aa: CAIGGQEGEKLFF; CDR3nt: TGTGCCATCGGGGGGCAGGAGGGTGAAAAACTGTTTTTT
d_gene: TRBD1; j_gene: TRBJ2-7; abundance: -; v_gene: TRBV6-1; CDR3aa: CASRRQTGPEGQYF; CDR3nt: TGTGCCAGCAGACGGCAGACAGGGCCTGAGGGGCAGTACTTC
d_gene: -; j_gene: TRBJ2-1; abundance: -; v_gene: TRBV12-5; CDR3aa: CASGLGGRGYNEQFF; CDR3nt: TGTGCTAGTGGTTTGGGGGGTAGGGGTTACAATGAGCAGTTCTTC
d_gene: TRBD1; j_gene: TRBJ2-7; abundance: -; v_gene: TRBV6-5; CDR3aa: CASSPGTGNSYEQYF; CDR3nt: TGTGCCAGCAGCCCCGGGACAGGAAACTCCTACGAGCAGTACTTC
d_gene: -; j_gene: TRBJ2-1; abundance: -; v_gene: TRBV5-8; CDR3aa: CASSLGLARPYNEQFF; CDR3nt: TGTGCCAGCAGCTTGGGGCTAGCCAGGCCCTACAATGAGCAGTTCTTC
d_gene: -; j_gene: TRBJ2-7; abundance: -; v_gene: TRBV27; CDR3aa: CASSSIPPYEQYF; CDR3nt: TGTGCCAGCAGTTCGATACCTCCCTACGAGCAGTACTTC
d_gene: TRBD1; j_gene: TRBJ2-5; abundance: -; v_gene: TRBV5-1; CDR3aa: CASSFGQVQETQYF; CDR3nt: TGCGCCAGCAGCTTTGGACAGGTTCAAGAGACCCAGTACTTC
d_gene: -; j_gene: TRBJ1-5; abundance: -; v_gene: TRBV13; CDR3aa: CASSLGVNQPQHF; CDR3nt: TGTGCCAGCAGCTTAGGGGTCAATCAGCCCCAGCATTTT
d_gene: -; j_gene: TRBJ2-5; abundance: -; v_gene: TRBV4-1; CDR3aa: CASSQGSLRELETQYF; CDR3nt: TGCGCCAGCAGCCAAGGGTCCTTACGGGAGTTGGAGACCCAGTACTTC
d_gene: -; j_gene: TRBJ2-1; abundance: -; v_gene: TRBV4-1; CDR3aa: CASSQDPQASYNEQFF; CDR3nt: TGCGCCAGCAGCCAAGATCCCCAGGCTTCCTACAATGAGCAGTTCTTC
d_gene: TRBD2; j_gene: TRBJ2-1; abundance: -; v_gene: TRBV19; CDR3aa: CATGLAATSYNEQFF; CDR3nt: TGTGCCACGGGACTAGCGGCGACCTCCTACAATGAGCAGTTCTTC
d_gene: TRBD2; j_gene: TRBJ2-1; abundance: -; v_gene: TRBV27; CDR3aa: CAAGVLAHNEQFF; CDR3nt: TGTGCCGCGGGGGTGCTAGCCCACAATGAGCAGTTCTTC
d_gene: -; j_gene: TRBJ2-3; abundance: few; v_gene: TRBV6-6; CDR3aa: CASSSLGVDADTQYF; CDR3nt: TGTGCCAGCAGTTCCTTGGGAGTTGACGCAGATACGCAGTATTTT
d_gene: TRBD2; j_gene: TRBJ2-5; abundance: -; v_gene: TRBV7-9; CDR3aa: CASSLAGSQETQYF; CDR3nt: TGTGCCAGCAGCCTAGCGGGTAGTCAAGAGACCCAGTACTTC
d_gene: -; j_gene: TRBJ2-6; abundance: -; v_gene: TRBV6-4; CDR3aa: CASSLVQGDNVLTF; CDR3nt: TGTGCCAGCAGTCTCGTACAGGGCGACAACGTCCTGACTTTC